The T cell receptor (beta chain) described here comes from a study of cytomegalovirus exposure and HLA in healthy donors. Per the germline V gene, CDR1 is SGHTA and CDR2 is FQGNSA. Trimming cost V 3 bases and J 0 bases; bases outside gene matches: 2. The CDR3 runs to 16 residues. Study conclusions and caveats: Sequencing likely produced, as an artifact, a cluster of highly shared sequence variants.

Concerning this clone: Its antigen is currently unknown.

Primers for the PCR totalled 60 Vbeta and 13 Jbeta. TCRdb keeps only in-frame clones here, not all; method: immunoSEQ multiplex PCR. Of fewer than 200,000 clones in the sample, about 82% were seen once. The origin of this receptor is a woman between 18 and 29 years old in good health and CMV-seronegative. The rearrangement joins TRBV7-2 to TRBJ2-1, with 10 bases matching TRBD2. The specimen was PBMCs. Here the CDR3 DNA reads TGTGCCAGCAGCTTCTCTAGCGGGAGCTCCTACAATGAGCAGTTCTTC. Amino acid sequence: CASSFSSGSSYNEQFF.